These 14 T cell receptor beta chains share one sample of origin, sequenced in a study of Ad26.COV2.S vaccination and SARS-CoV-2 variants (dated by TCRdb to 2020 to 2023). The treatment or condition label for this specimen denotes: 19 received Ad26.COV2.S at low or high dose, single or two shots; several received placebo; per-sample allocation not given. Repertoires of vaccine and placebo recipients were sequenced from samples taken on day 63 after the first injection. The library relied on the immunoSEQ multiplex PCR assay. In its TCRdb copy, this immuneACCESS table keeps in-frame sequences only and misses some clones. Where compared with another copy, unresolved V genes explain less than half of these, and the others have no known cause. The sample table lists 350,000 to 600,000 clones, about nine tenths of them with a count of one. Of the sample, about 1.7% is held by the ten largest clones. The starting material was peripheral blood, obtained in a trial of Ad26.COV2.S vaccine versus placebo. The receptor source for this set is a person between 18 and 59 years old who received the Ad26.COV2.S COVID-19 vaccine or a placebo.

CDR3 DNA: TGCGCCAGCAGCTTACCTGGGGGTACCGGGGAGCTGTTTTTT. Translated: CASSLPGGTGELFF. The V call is TRBV5-1, the J call TRBJ2-2, with D perhaps being TRBD1 or TRBD2 (5 bases each). This CDR3 region has 14 residues. Trimming left V 2 bases short and J 5 bases short, with 10 bases between. Germline CDR1 reads SGHRS; CDR2 reads YFSETQ.

V usage is TRBV5-1 and J usage is TRBJ2-5; TRBD1 aligns across 7 bases. The germline V gene encodes CDR1 SGHRS and CDR2 YFSETQ. The CDR3 extends over 14 amino acids. V shed 3 bases, J shed 2 bases, and the junction held 4 bases outside the gene matches. Here the CDR3 reads CASSSRTGQETQYF. The CDR3 DNA follows: TGCGCCAGCAGCTCCCGGACAGGACAAGAGACCCAGTACTTC.

The chain has TRBV9 and TRBJ2-1, with TRBD1 matching over 8 bases. The V segment lost 0 bases and the J segment 7 bases; nucleotides outside the gene matches: 3. This CDR3 is built from 14 residues. CDR1 and CDR2 (germline): SGDLS, YYNGEE. The CDR3 nucleotides read TGTGCCAGCAGCGTAGGTAACAGGGGGAATGAGCAGTTCTTC. The encoded protein is CASSVGNRGNEQFF.

This clone turned up a few times. The V gene is TRBV3-1 (or the pseudogene TRBV3-2), the J gene TRBJ1-5, with a tentative D call TRBD1 (5 bases). CDR3 length: 15 amino acids. The ends were cut back, 1 base at V and 6 bases at J, with 13 bases in the middle. The V gene's germline CDR1 is LGHDT and CDR2 YNNKEL (reference sequence). CDR3 amino acids: CASSQGAGNSQPQHF. CDR3 bases: TGTGCCAGCAGCCAAGGGGCAGGGAATTCTCAGCCCCAGCATTTT.

The chain couples TRBV27 to TRBJ1-1, with D tentatively TRBD1 (6 bases). The germline V gene has CDR1 MNHEY and CDR2 SMNVEV (reference sequence). V was cut by 7 bases and J by 1 base, with 13 bases left in between. The CDR3 totals 14 residues. CDR3 sequence (DNA): TGTGCCAGCAAATTACAGGGTCCGAACACTGAAGCTTTCTTT. It translates to CASKLQGPNTEAFF.

The chain's CDR3 is CASSLSPNGYTF. The CDR3 DNA follows: TGTGCCAGCAGCCTCTCACCAAATGGCTACACCTTC. The chain couples TRBV6-2 or TRBV6-3 to TRBJ1-2, with no clear D. Germline CDR1 and CDR2: MNHEY and SVGEGT. Trimming pared 6 bases from V and 6 bases from J, leaving 11 bases between. The CDR3 has 12 amino acids.

The V and J genes are TRBV6-5 and TRBJ2-7, with TRBD1 as a possible D gene (6 bases). There are 15 residues in the CDR3. The germline V and J ends were trimmed by 0 bases and 5 bases, with 14 bases remaining between them. Germline V gene data show CDR1 as MNHEY and CDR2 as SVGAGI. The CDR3 nucleotides read TGTGCCAGCAGTTACTCCACAGGGACACGGGACGAGCAGTACTTC. This gives the protein CASSYSTGTRDEQYF.

The chain recombines TRBV7-6 with TRBJ2-7; D might be TRBD1 (6 bases). The CDR3 loop spans 17 amino acids. Germline loops: CDR1 SGHVS, CDR2 FNYEAQ. The V gene lost 1 base and the J gene lost 5 bases, with 21 bases spanning the gap. CDR3 region: CASSLGDSGVTSDEQYF. As DNA, the CDR3 is TGTGCCAGCAGCTTAGGTGACTCAGGGGTGACGTCCGACGAGCAGTACTTC.

The chain links TRBV6-5 to TRBJ1-2; D call uncertain. The CDR3 has 14 residues. Trimming took off 2 bases at V and 2 bases at J, with 9 bases between the two ends. CDR1 and CDR2 (germline): MNHEY, SVGAGI. The CDR3 DNA follows: TGTGCCAGCAGTTACACCGGGAGCAACTATGGCTACACCTTC. This encodes CASSYTGSNYGYTF.

The chain carries TRBV7-9 and TRBJ2-3; D gene unclear. Germline values: CDR1 SEHNR, CDR2 FQNEAQ (reference sequence). The V end lost 5 bases, the J end lost 8 bases, and 8 bases lay between the germline ends. The CDR3 covers 11 residues. CDR3 coding DNA: TGTGCCAGCAGCCCCACGGGTACGCAGTATTTT. It codes for CASSPTGTQYF. Full variable domain (remainder filled in from reference TRBV7-9 and TRBJ2-3): DTGVSQNPRHKITKRGQNVTFRCDPISEHNRLYWYRQTLGQGPEFLTYFQNEAQLEKSRLLSDRFSAERPKGSFSTLEIQRTEQGDSAMYLCASSPTGTQYFGPGTRLTVL.

V and J are TRBV7-2 and TRBJ1-5; D is undetermined. The CDR3 extends over 14 amino acids. V was pared by 1 base and J by 4 bases, with 8 bases between. In germline, CDR1 is SGHTA, CDR2 FQGNSA. Written as DNA, the CDR3 is TGTGCCAGCAGCTTAGGGCAGTTAAATCAGCCCCAGCATTTT. Translated, it gives CASSLGQLNQPQHF.

J is TRBJ2-7 and V is TRBV18, with D possibly being TRBD1 or TRBD2 (5 bases each). The CDR3 is 16 residues long. The ends were cut back, 4 bases at V and 5 bases at J, with 21 bases in the middle. CDR1 and CDR2 (germline): KGHSH, LQKENI. The CDR3 reads CASSRVPGKGPHEQYF. CDR3 DNA: TGTGCCAGCTCACGCGTCCCGGGAAAGGGACCCCACGAGCAGTACTTC.

The chain couples TRBV6-5 to TRBJ2-1; 7 bases agree with TRBD1. The CDR3 loop spans 15 amino acids. J lost 5 bases, V lost 8 bases, and 12 bases had no gene match. Per the germline V gene, CDR1 is MNHEY and CDR2 is SVGAGI. CDR3 protein: CASGTRQGPNNEQFF. As DNA, the CDR3 is TGTGCCAGCGGGACACGACAGGGTCCTAACAATGAGCAGTTCTTC.

The chain uses TRBV10-3 and TRBJ2-1, with D perhaps TRBD1 or TRBD2 (5 bases each). V lost 10 bases, J lost 5 bases, and 18 bases lay in between. The CDR3 has 14 amino acids. CDR1 is ENHRY, CDR2 SYGVKD, per germline. In nucleotides, the CDR3 is TGTGCCACCCGGGACCCCAGCAGGAACAATGAGCAGTTCTTC. It yields the protein CATRDPSRNNEQFF.